The subject of this entry is one T cell receptor (beta chain). Trimming removed 4 bases from V and 5 bases from J, with 10 bases in between. The length of the CDR3 is 12 residues. CDR1 and CDR2 from the germline V gene are SQVTM and ANQGSEA. The authors ran a second PCR of about 7 to 11 cycles using a sample-barcoded 5' primer and a J-beta primer mix. The template-switch adaptor, which had 12 random nucleotides, put a tag on each cDNA molecule. Researchers report that each sample yielded at least 3 million CDR3-containing paired-end reads. TCRdb reanalysed the 5' RACE reads using MiXCR and keeps one entry per CDR3 protein. The repertoire holds approximately 1,000,000 distinct CDR3 sequences, with more than 40% as singletons. This entry belongs to a study of blood T cells in healthy people across ages. Isolation per sample recovered at least 6.5 million PBMCs.

Sequenced input: blood. V gene TRBV29-1 combines with J gene TRBJ2-3; the D gene is possibly TRBD1 (5 bases). The sequence came from a woman aged 60 to 75 in good health. CDR3 in DNA: TGCAGCGTTGTCAGGGATGTAGATACGCAGTATTTT. Amino acid sequence: CSVVRDVDTQYF.